The rows below give T cell receptor beta chains drawn from one sample of a study of radiation and T cells in renal cell carcinoma. Repertoires were generated with immunoSEQ multiplex PCR, while TCRdb's copy carries only in-frame clones and drops some. Here the sample spans about 59,000 clones, about three quarters being singletons. Source: blood, taken from a patient whose treatment included radiotherapy and nephrectomy. Receptor source: a man aged 60 to 69 with renal cell carcinoma. Each CDR3 is given with its conserved first and last residue. Each record gives: J gene, clone size, CDR3 length, D gene, V gene, CDR3 protein, CDR3 DNA. A D gene is named only where the DNA matches it firmly. Clone size is given for some rows only: seen once, a few or many times, or a class if the clone is expanded.

TRBJ2-2	-	14	TRBD2	TRBV7-9	CASRPSGNTGELFF	TGTGCCAGCAGACCTAGCGGAAACACCGGGGAGCTGTTTTTT
TRBJ1-2	-	15	TRBD1	TRBV11-2	CASSRSWTGGRGYTF	TGTGCCAGCAGTCGTTCTTGGACAGGGGGCAGAGGCTACACCTTC
TRBJ2-1	-	15	TRBD1	TRBV10-1	CASSSPGQGINEQFF	TGCGCCAGCAGCTCACCGGGACAGGGGATCAATGAGCAGTTCTTC
TRBJ1-6	-	14	-	TRBV6-1	CATPKGFADSPLHF	TGTGCCACCCCAAAGGGTTTTGCAGATTCACCCCTCCACTTT
TRBJ2-3	-	13	TRBD1	TRBV27	CASRTTGTDTQYF	TGTGCCAGCAGGACGACAGGGACAGATACGCAGTATTTT
TRBJ2-1	-	16	-	TRBV5-1	CASSLPLGVDSGEQFF	TGCGCCAGCAGCTTACCCCTAGGGGTCGATTCAGGTGAGCAGTTCTTC
TRBJ1-4	once	16	TRBD1	TRBV28	CASSPTGYRGWEKLFF	TGTGCCAGCAGTCCCACTGGGTACAGGGGTTGGGAAAAACTGTTTTTT
TRBJ2-3	-	14	TRBD2	TRBV2	CASRASGTTDTQYF	TGTGCCAGCAGGGCTAGCGGGACCACAGATACGCAGTATTTT
TRBJ2-5	-	14	-	TRBV7-2	CASSRNRVQETQYF	TGTGCCAGCAGCCGGAACAGGGTACAAGAGACCCAGTACTTC
TRBJ2-3	once	15	-	TRBV18	CASSPPAGDTDTQYF	TGTGCCAGCTCACCACCGGCAGGCGACACAGATACGCAGTATTTT
TRBJ2-1	once	15	TRBD2	TRBV19	CASKALAGSYNEQFF	TGTGCCAGTAAAGCGCTAGCGGGCTCCTACAATGAGCAGTTCTTC
TRBJ2-1	once	12	TRBD2	TRBV10-1	CASSAGRDEQFF	TGCGCCAGCAGTGCGGGGAGGGATGAGCAGTTCTTC
TRBJ1-1	once	13	-	TRBV29-1	CSVRLGGGTEAFF	TGCAGCGTCCGCCTCGGGGGAGGGACTGAAGCTTTCTTT
TRBJ2-5	-	13	-	TRBV7-9	CASSLWGQETQYF	TGTGCCAGCAGCTTATGGGGTCAAGAGACCCAGTACTTC
TRBJ1-1	-	14	-	TRBV28	CASSSRVRGTEAFF	TGTGCCAGCAGTTCTAGGGTAAGGGGCACTGAAGCTTTCTTT
TRBJ1-2	-	14	-	TRBV5-1	CASSLEWEGAGYTF	TGCGCCAGCAGCCTGGAGTGGGAGGGTGCTGGCTACACCTTC